Included here is one T cell receptor (beta chain) sequence, with context. The data originate from a study of graft-versus-host responses after intestinal transplantation. The CDR3 runs to 11 residues. From germline, CDR1 is ENHRY and CDR2 SYGVKD. Between the trimmed V and J ends, which lost 8 bases and 5 bases, there was a span of 9 bases. The method was immunoSEQ multiplex PCR; TCRdb's version includes in-frame clones alone and lacks a portion of them. The table includes about 97,000 clones, around 90% detected once. The chain combines TRBV10-3 with TRBJ2-5, with a tentative D call TRBD2 (6 bases). Source: PBMCs, taken around 68 weeks after intestinal transplant. The clonotype was recovered from a human patient who received an intestinal transplant, so some T cells may come from the graft donor. This chain's CDR3 is CAIGGGETQYF. DNA of the CDR3: TGTGCCATCGGTGGAGGGGAGACCCAGTACTTC.